Presented here are 12 T cell receptor beta chains from one specimen sequenced in a study of T-cell reconstitution after alpha-beta-depleted transplantation in children. Preparing the TCRbeta library involved the use of unique molecular identifiers. TCRdb re-called the PCR reads through MiXCR, storing one row per CDR3 protein. Altogether some 500,000 distinct CDR3 sequences are present, roughly 18% being singletons, with the ten largest covering approximately 3%. The source material was PBMCs from the stem cell graft donor, sampled from the stem cell graft. The receptors shown here come from a human donor who donated a stem cell graft to a child with acute lymphoblastic leukemia.

The genes are TRBV27 and TRBJ1-1; D gene ambiguous. From germline, CDR1 is MNHEY and CDR2 SMNVEV (reference sequence). The germline V and J ends were trimmed by 1 base and 3 bases, with 9 bases remaining between them. This CDR3 contains 14 residues. DNA for the CDR3: TGTGCCAGCAGTTTATTTGACCAGGACACTGAAGCTTTCTTT. Translating gives CASSLFDQDTEAFF.

This clonotype was detected only a few times. This chain links TRBV11-2 with TRBJ2-7; 10 bases match TRBD1. This CDR3 is 18 amino acids long. Germline CDR1 and CDR2: SGHAT and FQNNGV. Losses at the gene ends were 3 bases for V and 0 bases for J; bases not matched to a gene: 11. The CDR3 nucleotides are TGTGCCAGCAGCTTTCCGGGACAGGGGATCGGAGGCTCCTACGAGCAGTACTTC. Its protein product is CASSFPGQGIGGSYEQYF. The variable domain in full, completed from reference TRBV11-2 and TRBJ2-7, reads EAGVAQSPRYKIIEKRQSVAFWCNPISGHATLYWYQQILGQGPKLLIQFQNNGVVDDSQLPKDRFSAERLKGVDSTLKIQPAKLEDSAVYLCASSFPGQGIGGSYEQYFGPGTRLTVT.

This chain joins TRBV29-1 and TRBJ2-5; 7 bases are shared with TRBD2. This CDR3 is 15 amino acids long. Trimming cost V 3 bases and J 5 bases; bases outside gene matches: 12. Germline lookup yields CDR1 SQVTM and CDR2 ANQGSEA. The DNA of the CDR3 is TGCAGCGTTGAGCCGTCTCGCGGGAGTTGGGAGACCCAGTACTTC. Translated, it gives CSVEPSRGSWETQYF.

This clonotype has more than one count but fewer than ten. This rearrangement joins TRBV20-1 to TRBJ1-4, with 8 bases lining up with TRBD1. The V and J ends lost 6 bases and 0 bases, in that order; junction bases with no gene match: 15. This CDR3 has 18 amino acids. Germline CDR1 is DFQATT and CDR2 is SNEGSKA (reference sequence). CDR3 sequence reads: CSADGQGGRLPTNEKLFF. The CDR3 DNA follows: TGCAGTGCGGATGGACAGGGAGGGAGGCTTCCAACTAATGAAAAACTGTTTTTT.

This clonotype appeared a few times. The rearrangement uses TRBV5-1 and TRBJ2-4; 10 positions agree with TRBD1. V trimming: 0 bases; J trimming: 1 base; junction bases outside the gene matches: 1. The germline V gene encodes CDR1 SGHRS and CDR2 YFSETQ. This CDR3 has 16 amino acids. The CDR3 here is CASSLGQGAAKNIQYF. In DNA form, the CDR3 reads TGCGCCAGCAGCTTGGGACAGGGGGCTGCCAAAAACATTCAGTACTTC.

This clonotype was observed a handful of times. This chain uses TRBV25-1 with TRBJ2-5; perhaps TRBD2 as D (6 bases). V shed 3 bases and J shed 2 bases, with 19 bases lying between them. The germline V gene has CDR1 MGHDK and CDR2 SYGVNS. The CDR3 spans 17 residues. Here the CDR3 reads CASSEEGRSTAQETQYF. The CDR3 DNA reads TGTGCCAGCAGTGAGGAGGGGAGGTCGACCGCTCAAGAGACCCAGTACTTC.

The J gene is TRBJ1-4, the V gene TRBV20-1, with unresolved D. Trimming removed 3 bases from V and 4 bases from J, with 9 bases in between. The CDR3 sequence is 13 residues long. Germline-derived CDR1 and CDR2 are DFQATT and SNEGSKA (reference sequence). The CDR3 DNA reads as TGCAGTGCTAGCCGCAGCCTTAATGAAAAACTGTTTTTT. Amino acids: CSASRSLNEKLFF.

This clonotype showed up just a few times. The chain combines TRBV3-1 with TRBJ1-2; D is possibly TRBD1 (5 bases). Germline lookup yields CDR1 LGHDT and CDR2 YNNKEL (reference sequence). The length of the CDR3 is 14 residues. Trimming removed 1 base at V and 4 bases at J, with 10 bases between. DNA of the CDR3: TGTGCCAGCAGCCAAGCCCAGGGATTCTATGGCTACACCTTC. Its protein is CASSQAQGFYGYTF.

A few counts support this clonotype. This rearrangement joins TRBV29-1 to TRBJ1-4; D is undetermined. The germline V gene has CDR1 SQVTM and CDR2 ANQGSEA. The CDR3 runs 11 residues. The ends were cut back, 5 bases at V and 6 bases at J, with 7 bases in the middle. Here the CDR3 reads CSVWRDEKLFF. The DNA for the CDR3 is TGCAGCGTTTGGCGTGATGAAAAACTGTTTTTT.

This clonotype was seen only a few times. The rearrangement links TRBV12-3 or TRBV12-4 to TRBJ2-7; D remains unclear. The CDR3 length is 12 residues. V was clipped by 6 bases and J by 12 bases, with 18 bases between them. The CDR3 region has the DNA TGTGCCAGCAGCCCTACAGTCTCTCGCACGTACTTC. Translated, it gives CASSPTVSRTYF.

The V and J genes are TRBV7-8 and TRBJ2-6, with a weak D call TRBD1 (6 bases). V was shortened by 0 bases and J by 3 bases, with 15 bases between the two germline ends. Germline CDR1 is SGHVS and CDR2 is FQNEAQ. The CDR3 has 18 amino acids. The CDR3 is CASSLAGTRGGGANVLTF. CDR3 bases: TGTGCCAGCAGCTTAGCGGGAACCAGGGGCGGTGGGGCCAACGTCCTGACTTTC. Drawing the rest from reference TRBV7-8 and TRBJ2-6, the complete variable domain is GAGVSQSPRYKVAKRGQDVALRCDPISGHVSLFWYQQALGQGPEFLTYFQNEAQLDKSGLPSDRFFAERPEGSVSTLKIQRTQQEDSAVYLCASSLAGTRGGGANVLTFGAGSRLTVL.

The chain recombines TRBV30 with TRBJ2-1; D ambiguous. Per germline, CDR1 GTSNPN and CDR2 SVGIG (reference sequence). This CDR3 has 13 residues. Trimming took 0 bases from V and 10 from J, leaving 13 bases between them. CDR3 in DNA: TGTGCCTGGAGTGTAGTTGAACTGATAGAGCAGTTCTTC. The encoded protein is CAWSVVELIEQFF. Based on the CDR3 plus reference TRBV30 and TRBJ2-1, the full variable domain is SQTIHQWPATLVQPVGSPLSLECTVEGTSNPNLYWYRQAAGRGLQLLFYSVGIGQISSEVPQNLSASRPQDRQFILSSKKLLLSDSGFYLCAWSVVELIEQFFGPGTRLTVL.